This entry concerns a single T cell receptor beta chain. V dropped 5 bases and J dropped 4; count of bases not matched to a gene: 4. Germline loops: CDR1 KGHSH, CDR2 LQKENI. There are 14 residues in the CDR3. This record comes from a study of control samples from healthy donors and cancer patients. Libraries were prepared by immunoSEQ multiplex PCR; TCRdb keeps only in-frame clonotypes and omits some of them. The repertoire holds 170,000 or so clones, over 80% seen once, with 1.4% to 1.5% in the top ten. The chain combines TRBV18 with TRBJ1-4; 7 bases are shared with TRBD1. The sample consisted of blood. The sequence was obtained from a man younger than 30 in good health. The CDR3 protein is CASSKWDSNEKLFF. DNA of the CDR3: TGTGCCAGCTCAAAATGGGACAGTAATGAAAAACTGTTTTTT.